The rows below give T cell receptor beta chains drawn from one sample of a study of T cells in Graves' hyperthyroidism and ophthalmopathy. Via MiXCR, TCRdb re-called the multiplex PCR reads, giving one row per CDR3 protein. The table includes 500,000 to 650,000 distinct CDR3 sequences, roughly 15% detected once. The sample taken for sequencing was blood. The origin of the receptors is a woman aged 50 to 60 with Graves' ophthalmopathy. Both conserved end residues are trimmed from each CDR3. D genes are given only for firm matches.

d_gene: TRBD2
v_gene: TRBV7-2
CDR3aa: ASSLAGLGSYEQY

d_gene: .
v_gene: TRBV20-1
CDR3aa: SARDLDNEKLF

d_gene: .
v_gene: TRBV5-1
CDR3aa: ASSYLIGSGNEQF

d_gene: .
v_gene: TRBV6-2/TRBV6-3
CDR3aa: ASSASAVNEQF

d_gene: TRBD1
v_gene: TRBV6-2/TRBV6-3
CDR3aa: ASSRNPYGQEVDTEAF

d_gene: TRBD1
v_gene: TRBV4-2
CDR3aa: ASSQTAGTGTWVGKSEKLF

d_gene: .
v_gene: TRBV20-1
CDR3aa: SATGDGLMNTEAF

d_gene: .
v_gene: TRBV7-3
CDR3aa: ASSLTRLETQY

d_gene: .
v_gene: TRBV12-3/TRBV12-4
CDR3aa: ASRQGVKTQY

d_gene: .
v_gene: TRBV24-1
CDR3aa: ATSDQRYNEQF

d_gene: .
v_gene: TRBV20-1
CDR3aa: SAGDSTYEQY

d_gene: .
v_gene: TRBV12-3/TRBV12-4
CDR3aa: ASSLRDSTYEQY

d_gene: .
v_gene: TRBV11-2
CDR3aa: ASSVSRGVTDTQY

d_gene: .
v_gene: TRBV20-1
CDR3aa: SARGRPNTGELF

d_gene: TRBD1
v_gene: TRBV12-3/TRBV12-4
CDR3aa: ASSRTGNPRQPQH

d_gene: .
v_gene: TRBV20-1
CDR3aa: SARDGGGETQY

d_gene: TRBD2
v_gene: TRBV5-1
CDR3aa: ASSSPTSGSPREY

d_gene: .
v_gene: TRBV29-1
CDR3aa: SAGDPQETQY

d_gene: TRBD1
v_gene: TRBV28
CDR3aa: ASSFKGAFQETQY

d_gene: .
v_gene: TRBV20-1
CDR3aa: SARWGGNTGELF

d_gene: TRBD1
v_gene: TRBV30
CDR3aa: AWSLGQGSNQPQH

d_gene: .
v_gene: TRBV6-2/TRBV6-3
CDR3aa: ASTLPYPGINYGYT

d_gene: .
v_gene: TRBV29-1
CDR3aa: SVARDLRSYEQY

d_gene: .
v_gene: TRBV20-1
CDR3aa: STRKPGVREQY

d_gene: .
v_gene: TRBV7-9
CDR3aa: ASGLGSLGAF

d_gene: .
v_gene: TRBV13
CDR3aa: ASSFNPGRNTGELF

d_gene: .
v_gene: TRBV2
CDR3aa: ASSTDTSPLH

d_gene: .
v_gene: TRBV20-1
CDR3aa: SAREGGLASNYVYEQY

d_gene: .
v_gene: TRBV28
CDR3aa: ASSLMLGVYGYT

d_gene: .
v_gene: TRBV7-9
CDR3aa: ASSPGQTITTAF

d_gene: .
v_gene: TRBV7-9
CDR3aa: ASSLATAMNTEAF

d_gene: TRBD2
v_gene: TRBV7-9
CDR3aa: ASSSSGRAEVDIQY

d_gene: TRBD1
v_gene: TRBV12-5
CDR3aa: ASGSGTGAYNEQF

d_gene: TRBD2
v_gene: TRBV20-1
CDR3aa: SAPVQSGSMGEQY

d_gene: TRBD2
v_gene: TRBV6-1
CDR3aa: ASSRRPSGRRNEQF

d_gene: .
v_gene: TRBV20-1
CDR3aa: SARDGNTGELF

d_gene: .
v_gene: TRBV28
CDR3aa: ASTGFRNEQF

d_gene: .
v_gene: TRBV7-8
CDR3aa: ASNFNPQRNEVVNTEAF

d_gene: .
v_gene: TRBV18
CDR3aa: ASSSRTHSYNEQF

d_gene: TRBD2
v_gene: TRBV19
CDR3aa: ASSLGSTSGIYEQY

d_gene: .
v_gene: TRBV5-1
CDR3aa: ASSLLFRDSYEQY

d_gene: TRBD2
v_gene: TRBV20-1
CDR3aa: SARKTSGSSEQF

d_gene: .
v_gene: TRBV20-1
CDR3aa: SARDGVPGNYGYT

d_gene: TRBD1
v_gene: TRBV9
CDR3aa: ASSATGGTEAF

d_gene: .
v_gene: TRBV5-1
CDR3aa: ASSLARREPYNEQF

d_gene: .
v_gene: TRBV28
CDR3aa: ASNGGRGNEKLF

d_gene: .
v_gene: TRBV9
CDR3aa: ASSETPLGGGQY

d_gene: TRBD2
v_gene: TRBV9
CDR3aa: ASSVSSGGKRTGNEQF

d_gene: .
v_gene: TRBV28
CDR3aa: ASSPRGATYEAF

d_gene: TRBD2
v_gene: TRBV7-2
CDR3aa: ASSLRLAGVSYNEQF

d_gene: TRBD1
v_gene: TRBV20-1
CDR3aa: SASVTGFLGYT

d_gene: TRBD1
v_gene: TRBV11-2
CDR3aa: ASSAGTAIYGYT

d_gene: .
v_gene: TRBV6-1
CDR3aa: ASKDKNTEAF

d_gene: .
v_gene: TRBV25-1
CDR3aa: ASSEFRDNSPLH

d_gene: .
v_gene: TRBV7-9
CDR3aa: ASRPGAQETQY

d_gene: .
v_gene: TRBV30
CDR3aa: AWSVGETQY

d_gene: .
v_gene: TRBV20-1
CDR3aa: SARAVGRGSYNEQF

d_gene: .
v_gene: TRBV20-1
CDR3aa: SARDGTWETQY

d_gene: TRBD2
v_gene: TRBV7-2
CDR3aa: ASQKGLAGYNEQF